Following are 19 T cell receptor beta chains from one sample sequenced in a study of PD-1 blockade in classical Hodgkin lymphoma. Assay used: immunoSEQ multiplex PCR; TCRdb lists only in-frame clones, some missing. The sample records 12,000 to 15,000 clones, around 84% being singletons. Every patient was affected by relapse after autologous stem cell transplantation, while exposure to brentuximab vedotin was not uniform. This material consisted of peripheral blood mononuclear cells (PBMCs), taken at baseline. The origin of the receptors is a human donor with classical Hodgkin lymphoma.

The chain recombines TRBV19 with TRBJ1-5, with a possible D match to TRBD1 (6 bases). Germline V gene lookup returns CDR1 LNHDA and CDR2 SQIVND (reference sequence). V lost 3 bases to trimming and J lost 4 bases, with 31 bases between them. The CDR3 has 21 amino acids. The DNA of the CDR3 is TGTGCCAGTAGTATTATGCGTGTGTTTTGGGACAAAGAGGAGTGGAATCAGCCCCAGCATTTT. Its translation is CASSIMRVFWDKEEWNQPQHF.

CDR3 region: CASSSQEGVSYNEQFF. The CDR3 DNA sequence: TGTGCCAGCTCAAGCCAGGAGGGGGTCTCCTACAATGAGCAGTTCTTC. This chain connects TRBV18 to TRBJ2-1; D may match TRBD1 or TRBD2 (6 bases each). Trimming removed 5 bases at V and 0 bases at J, with 14 bases between. CDR1 KGHSH and CDR2 LQKENI come from the germline V gene. The CDR3 totals 16 residues.

The V call is TRBV5-1, the J call TRBJ2-5, with a weak D call TRBD2 (5 bases). The CDR3 runs 11 residues. Trimming took 1 base from V and 9 from J, leaving 7 bases between them. CDR1 SGHRS and CDR2 YFSETQ come from the germline V gene. The CDR3 spells CASSLSGAQYF. In nucleotides, the CDR3 is TGCGCCAGCAGCTTGTCCGGGGCCCAGTACTTC.

This chain joins TRBV27 and TRBJ1-2; tentatively, D is TRBD1 (5 bases). V shed 5 bases and J shed 4 bases, with 17 bases lying between them. The length of the CDR3 is 15 residues. Germline V gene data show CDR1 as MNHEY and CDR2 as SMNVEV (reference sequence). The CDR3 is CASSKGRQTLYGYTF. The DNA for the CDR3 is TGTGCCAGCAGTAAGGGTCGACAGACTCTCTATGGCTACACCTTC.

This chain uses TRBV5-1 with TRBJ2-6; a possible D gene is TRBD1 (5 bases). V was pared by 0 bases and J by 0 bases, with 10 bases between. The germline CDR1 and CDR2 sequences are SGHRS and YFSETQ. This CDR3 is 17 amino acids long. CDR3 sequence reads: CASSLGDGASGANVLTF. DNA of the CDR3: TGCGCCAGCAGCTTGGGGGATGGGGCCTCTGGGGCCAACGTCCTGACTTTC.

The rearrangement uses TRBV27 and TRBJ1-1; D may be TRBD1 (5 bases). This CDR3 spans 14 amino acids. Germline V CDR1 and CDR2: MNHEY, SMNVEV (reference sequence). V shed 4 bases and J shed 2 bases, with 11 bases lying between them. CDR3 DNA sequence: TGTGCCAGCAGTTGGGGACTCTATAACACTGAAGCTTTCTTT. It translates to CASSWGLYNTEAFF.

This clone was detected only a few times. This chain uses TRBV7-9 with TRBJ1-2; 8 bases match TRBD1. Looked up from germline, CDR1 is SEHNR and CDR2 is FQNEAQ (reference sequence). The V segment lost 5 bases and the J segment 4 bases; nucleotides outside the gene matches: 3. The CDR3 totals 13 residues. CDR3 region: CASSPTGAYGYTF. DNA of the CDR3: TGTGCCAGCAGCCCGACAGGGGCCTATGGCTACACCTTC.

The V gene is TRBV28, the J gene TRBJ1-1; D possibly corresponds to TRBD1 (6 bases). From germline, CDR1 is MDHEN and CDR2 SYDVKM. V lost 1 base and J lost 3, with 12 bases in between. The CDR3 has 15 amino acids. The CDR3 bases are TGTGCCAGCAGTTTATCCGACAGGAGGGACACTGAAGCTTTCTTT. It is translated as CASSLSDRRDTEAFF.

The chain joins TRBV13 to TRBJ2-3; a weak D match, TRBD2 (5 bases). The CDR3 covers 14 residues. Germline V gene sequence: CDR1 PRHDT, CDR2 FYEKMQ (reference sequence). V gave up 4 bases and J gave up 2 bases, with 10 bases separating them. The CDR3 DNA reads as TGTGCCAGCAGCTCCCAGCGGATCACAGATACGCAGTATTTT. It codes for CASSSQRITDTQYF.

The genes are TRBV5-1 and TRBJ2-7; D may be TRBD1 (5 bases). This CDR3 has 13 amino acids. Germline CDR1 is SGHRS and CDR2 is YFSETQ. The ends were cut back, 1 base at V and 6 bases at J, with 11 bases in the middle. This CDR3 is CASSLLGVGEQYF. CDR3 in DNA: TGCGCCAGCAGCTTGCTAGGGGTAGGCGAGCAGTACTTC. The whole variable domain, remainder taken from reference TRBV5-1 and TRBJ2-7, is KAGVTQTPRYLIKTRGQQVTLSCSPISGHRSVSWYQQTPGQGLQFLFEYFSETQRNKGNFPGRFSGRQFSNSRSEMNVSTLELGDSALYLCASSLLGVGEQYFGPGTRLTVT.

The chain links TRBV30 to TRBJ2-7; a weak D match, TRBD1 (6 bases). CDR1 and CDR2 (germline): GTSNPN, SVGIG (reference sequence). Trimming stripped 3 bases from V and 6 bases from J, with 24 bases between. The CDR3 runs to 16 residues. The CDR3 region is CAWSGTYYRVLGEQYF. CDR3 nucleotides: TGTGCCTGGAGCGGAACCTACTACAGGGTACTGGGCGAGCAGTACTTC.

As regards this clone: At one boundary the junction diverges from the germline segment, which might be a read error. This rearrangement joins TRBV4-3 to TRBJ2-3; D remains unclear. In germline, CDR1 is LGHNA, CDR2 YSLEER. This CDR3 has 15 amino acids. CDR3 nucleotides: TGCGCCAACAGCCAAGCTTTGAACTTAAGAGATACGCAGTATTTT. It codes for CANSQALNLRDTQYF.

The J gene is TRBJ1-3, the V gene TRBV4-3; D is perhaps TRBD1 (5 bases). The CDR3 runs to 15 residues. Trimming removed 1 base at V and 1 base at J, with 8 bases between. The germline gives CDR1 LGHNA, CDR2 YSLEER. CDR3 DNA sequence: TGCGCCAGCAGCCAAGTCAGGGAATCTGGAAACACCATATATTTT. It yields the protein CASSQVRESGNTIYF.

The CDR3 loop is CASSPLPPSPLHF. Written as DNA, the CDR3 is TGTGCCAGCAGTCCCCTACCCCCATCACCCCTCCACTTT. The chain combines TRBV2 with TRBJ1-6; D call uncertain. The germline gives CDR1 SNHLY, CDR2 FYNNEI. With 5 bases removed from V and 10 bases from J, the gap between germline ends came to 12 bases. The CDR3 is 13 amino acids.

The rearrangement uses TRBV5-5 and TRBJ2-3; D possibly matches TRBD1 or TRBD2 (7 bases each). V was pared by 0 bases and J by 5 bases, with 19 bases between. From germline, CDR1 is SGHKS and CDR2 YYEKEE (reference sequence). The CDR3 loop spans 17 amino acids. The CDR3 bases are TGTGCCAGCAGCTTGGCCTTATTGGGAGGGGGCGGAGATACGCAGTATTTT. As protein: CASSLALLGGGGDTQYF.

The V and J genes are TRBV18 and TRBJ2-5; possibly TRBD2 for D (5 bases). The CDR3 spans 14 residues. Trimming took 0 bases from V and 5 from J, leaving 10 bases between them. Looked up from germline, CDR1 is KGHSH and CDR2 is LQKENI. In nucleotides, the CDR3 is TGTGCCAGCTCACCACCGAGTCGAGGGGAGACCCAGTACTTC. This encodes CASSPPSRGETQYF.

The chain employs TRBV7-7 and TRBJ1-1, with 7 bases fitting TRBD1. The junction had 2 bases not matched to a gene; V was cut back by 0 bases and J by 1 base. The germline gives CDR1 SSHAT, CDR2 FNYEAQ (reference sequence). This CDR3 is 15 amino acids long. As DNA, the CDR3 is TGTGCCAGCAGCTTAGCTGGACAGGAGAACACTGAAGCTTTCTTT. Its translation is CASSLAGQENTEAFF.

The CDR3 region is CASSTKIATEAFF. Here the CDR3 DNA reads TGTGCCAGTAGTACCAAAATTGCCACTGAAGCTTTCTTT. The chain recombines TRBV19 with TRBJ1-1, with D unclear. Germline V gives CDR1 LNHDA, CDR2 SQIVND (reference sequence). The length of the CDR3 is 13 residues. V was cut by 4 bases and J by 4 bases, with 10 bases left in between.

The chain uses TRBV9 and TRBJ2-3; the D is unclear. CDR1 is SGDLS and CDR2 is YYNGEE in the germline V gene. The CDR3 has 14 amino acids. The ends were cut back, 1 base at V and 2 bases at J, with 8 bases in the middle. CDR3 DNA: TGTGCCAGCAGCGTAAGTGGTTACACAGATACGCAGTATTTT. It yields the protein CASSVSGYTDTQYF. Supplemented by reference TRBV9 and TRBJ2-3, the full variable domain reads DSGVTQTPKHLITATGQRVTLRCSPRSGDLSVYWYQQSLDQGLQFLIQYYNGEERAKGNILERFSAQQFPDLHSELNLSSLELGDSALYFCASSVSGYTDTQYFGPGTRLTVL.